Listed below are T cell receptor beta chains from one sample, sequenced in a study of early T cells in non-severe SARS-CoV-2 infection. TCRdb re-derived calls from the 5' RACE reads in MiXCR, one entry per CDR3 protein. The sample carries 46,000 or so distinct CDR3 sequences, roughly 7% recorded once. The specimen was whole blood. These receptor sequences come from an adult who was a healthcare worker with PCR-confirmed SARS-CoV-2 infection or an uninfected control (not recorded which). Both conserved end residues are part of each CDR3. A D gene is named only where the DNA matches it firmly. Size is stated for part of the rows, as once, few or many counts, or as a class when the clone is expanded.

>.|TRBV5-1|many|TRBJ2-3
CASSLRRDTQYF
TGCGCCAGCAGCTTGAGACGCGATACGCAGTATTTT
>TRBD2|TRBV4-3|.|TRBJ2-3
CASSQGLAAGGTDTQYF
TGCGCCAGCAGCCAAGGACTAGCAGCGGGGGGCACAGATACGCAGTATTTT
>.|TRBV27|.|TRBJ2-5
CASTSRLGETQYF
TGTGCCAGCACCTCCAGGCTAGGTGAGACCCAGTACTTC
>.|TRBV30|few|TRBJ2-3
CAWSATDTQYF
TGTGCCTGGAGTGCGACAGATACGCAGTATTTT
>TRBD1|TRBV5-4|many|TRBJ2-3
CASSLEGGGTDTQYF
TGTGCCAGCAGCTTGGAAGGGGGCGGCACAGATACGCAGTATTTT
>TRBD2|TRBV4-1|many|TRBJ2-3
CASSQVGLAGLTDTQYF
TGCGCCAGCAGCCAAGTCGGACTAGCGGGACTAACAGATACGCAGTATTTT
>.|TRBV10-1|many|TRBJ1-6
CASSEGDSPLHF
TGCGCCAGCAGTGAAGGGGATTCACCCCTCCACTTT
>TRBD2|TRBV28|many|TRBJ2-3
CASSFRGAGGPTFTDTQYF
TGTGCCAGCAGTTTCCGCGGAGCGGGGGGGCCGACCTTCACAGATACGCAGTATTTT
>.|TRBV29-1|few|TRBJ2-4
CSVEVVGLNIQYF
TGCAGCGTTGAAGTCGTGGGGTTAAACATTCAGTACTTC
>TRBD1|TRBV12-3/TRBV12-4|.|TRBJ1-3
CASDRAGNTIYF
TGTGCCAGCGACAGGGCTGGAAACACCATATATTTT
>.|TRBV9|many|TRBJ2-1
CASSVSENSYNEQFF
TGTGCCAGCAGCGTAAGCGAAAACTCCTACAATGAGCAGTTCTTC
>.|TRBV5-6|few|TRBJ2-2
CASSLDSRELFF
TGTGCCAGCAGCTTGGACAGCCGGGAGCTGTTTTTT
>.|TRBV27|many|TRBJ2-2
CASSALTGELFF
TGTGCCAGCAGTGCCCTGACCGGGGAGCTGTTTTTT
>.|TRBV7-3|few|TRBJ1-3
CASSLTGTGNTIYF
TGTGCCAGCAGCCTCACAGGGACTGGAAACACCATATATTTT
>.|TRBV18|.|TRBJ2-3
CASSLTYRGTDTQYF
TGTGCCAGCTCACTCACTTACAGGGGCACAGATACGCAGTATTTT
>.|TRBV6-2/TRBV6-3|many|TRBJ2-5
CASSYRAGRVQETQYF
TGTGCCAGCAGTTACCGGGCAGGGAGAGTCCAAGAGACCCAGTACTTC
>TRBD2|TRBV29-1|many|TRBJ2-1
CSVEKRGGRNEQFF
TGCAGCGTTGAGAAGCGGGGGGGAAGGAATGAGCAGTTCTTC
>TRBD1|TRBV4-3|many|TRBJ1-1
CASSRSTGDTEAFF
TGCGCCAGCAGCCGGTCGACAGGGGACACTGAAGCTTTCTTT
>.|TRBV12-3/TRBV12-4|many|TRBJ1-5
CASSLADRAHQPQHF
TGTGCCAGCAGTTTAGCGGACAGAGCACATCAGCCCCAGCATTTT
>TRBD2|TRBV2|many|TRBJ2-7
CASNGLAGDYEQYF
TGTGCCAGCAATGGACTAGCGGGGGACTACGAGCAGTACTTC
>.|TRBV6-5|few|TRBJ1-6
CASSRLPSGSPLHF
TGTGCCAGCAGCAGACTACCCTCCGGGTCACCCCTCCACTTT
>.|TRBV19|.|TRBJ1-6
CASSISRDYNSPLHF
TGTGCCAGTAGTATATCCAGGGACTACAATTCACCCCTCCACTTT
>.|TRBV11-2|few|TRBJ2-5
CASSLHQGKETQYF
TGTGCCAGCAGCTTACATCAGGGGAAAGAGACCCAGTACTTC
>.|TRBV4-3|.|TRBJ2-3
CASSQEMTRDGDTQYF
TGCGCCAGCAGCCAAGAGATGACGCGTGACGGGGATACGCAGTATTTT
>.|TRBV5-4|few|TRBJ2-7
CASSRSGEQYF
TGTGCCAGCAGCAGGTCTGGCGAGCAGTACTTC
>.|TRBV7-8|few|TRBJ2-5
CASSLAAVPETQYF
TGTGCCAGCAGCTTAGCGGCGGTCCCAGAGACCCAGTACTTC
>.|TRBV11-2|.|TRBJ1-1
CASRKFEGTEAFF
TGTGCCAGCAGGAAGTTCGAAGGGACTGAAGCTTTCTTT
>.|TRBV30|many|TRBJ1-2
CAWSWGVFYGYTF
TGTGCCTGGAGTTGGGGAGTGTTCTATGGCTACACCTTC
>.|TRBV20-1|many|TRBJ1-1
CSATQGATNTEAFF
TGCAGTGCTACACAGGGCGCCACAAACACTGAAGCTTTCTTT
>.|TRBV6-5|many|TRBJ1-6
CASSIDRRDSPLHF
TGTGCCAGCAGTATAGACAGGCGCGATTCACCCCTCCACTTT
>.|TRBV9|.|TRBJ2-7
CASSVSIAGGPGYEQYF
TGTGCCAGCAGCGTCTCCATAGCCGGGGGACCCGGTTACGAGCAGTACTTC
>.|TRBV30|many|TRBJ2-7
CAWSPAGVGEQYF
TGTGCCTGGAGTCCGGCAGGAGTAGGGGAGCAGTACTTC
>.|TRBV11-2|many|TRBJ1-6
CASSLLGTNSPLHF
TGTGCCAGCAGCCTCCTAGGAACGAATTCACCCCTCCACTTT
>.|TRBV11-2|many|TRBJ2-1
CASSSRSAYNEQFF
TGTGCCAGCAGCTCCCGGTCCGCCTACAATGAGCAGTTCTTC
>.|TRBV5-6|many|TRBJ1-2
CASSLGTIPPYGYTF
TGTGCCAGCAGCTTGGGGACGATCCCCCCCTATGGCTACACCTTC
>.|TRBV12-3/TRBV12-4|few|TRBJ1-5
CASSLGLSYQHF
TGTGCCAGCAGTTTAGGTCTCTCCTACCAGCATTTT
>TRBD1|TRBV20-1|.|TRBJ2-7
CSAWGQGENYEQYF
TGCAGTGCTTGGGGACAGGGGGAGAACTACGAGCAGTACTTC
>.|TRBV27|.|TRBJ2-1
CASSYRDPFNEQFF
TGTGCCAGCAGTTATCGGGATCCGTTCAATGAGCAGTTCTTC
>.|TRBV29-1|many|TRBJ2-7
CSVEGDGSSYEQYF
TGCAGCGTTGAAGGGGACGGAAGCTCCTACGAGCAGTACTTC
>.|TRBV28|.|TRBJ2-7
CASSTQVLTYEQYF
TGTGCCAGCAGTACACAAGTCTTAACCTACGAGCAGTACTTC
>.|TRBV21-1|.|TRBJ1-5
CASRDTTHSNQPQHF
TGTGCCAGCAGGGATACAACTCATAGCAATCAGCCCCAGCATTTT
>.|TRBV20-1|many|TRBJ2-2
CSARKAGTDTGELFF
TGCAGTGCTAGAAAGGCGGGGACCGACACCGGGGAGCTGTTTTTT
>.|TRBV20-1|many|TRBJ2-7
CRPGGGQGSYEQYF
TGCAGGCCGGGAGGGGGACAGGGATCCTACGAGCAGTACTTC
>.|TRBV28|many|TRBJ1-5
CASTRPGDGQPQHF
TGTGCCAGCACTAGACCTGGGGACGGACAGCCCCAGCATTTT
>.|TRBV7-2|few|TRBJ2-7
CASSPYSLYEQYF
TGTGCCAGCAGCCCCTATTCGTTATACGAGCAGTACTTC
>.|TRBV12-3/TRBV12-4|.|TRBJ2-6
CASTGANVLTF
TGTGCCAGCACTGGGGCCAACGTCCTGACTTTC
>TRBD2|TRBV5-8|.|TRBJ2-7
CASSLAGRGSSYEQYF
TGTGCCAGCAGCTTGGCCGGGCGGGGGAGCTCCTACGAGCAGTACTTC
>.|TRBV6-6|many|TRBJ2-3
CASSYPLDANPDTQYF
TGTGCCAGCAGTTACCCCCTGGACGCGAATCCAGATACGCAGTATTTT
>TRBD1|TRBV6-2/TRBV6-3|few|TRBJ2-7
CASSYSTGTGPHEQYF
TGTGCCAGCAGTTACTCAACCGGGACAGGGCCCCACGAGCAGTACTTC
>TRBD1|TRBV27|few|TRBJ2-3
CASSFFQQGADTQYF
TGTGCCAGCAGTTTTTTCCAACAGGGGGCAGATACGCAGTATTTT
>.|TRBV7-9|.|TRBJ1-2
CASSLAGPGYTF
TGTGCCAGCAGCTTAGCGGGGCCCGGCTACACCTTC
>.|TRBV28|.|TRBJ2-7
CASSWGENPEQYF
TGTGCCAGCAGTTGGGGGGAGAATCCCGAGCAGTACTTC
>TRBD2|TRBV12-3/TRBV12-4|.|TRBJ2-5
CASSPRLAGKETQYF
TGTGCCAGCAGTCCCCGCTTAGCGGGGAAAGAGACCCAGTACTTC
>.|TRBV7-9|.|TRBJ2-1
CASSPLSDYNEQFF
TGTGCCAGCAGCCCCCTTAGCGACTACAATGAGCAGTTCTTC
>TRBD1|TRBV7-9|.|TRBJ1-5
CASSLGDRGHQPQHF
TGTGCCAGCAGCTTAGGGGACAGGGGGCACCAGCCCCAGCATTTT
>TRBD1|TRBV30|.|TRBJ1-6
CAWSAAGQGRGSPLHF
TGTGCCTGGAGTGCGGCCGGACAGGGACGGGGTTCACCCCTCCACTTT
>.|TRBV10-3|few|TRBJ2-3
CAISGSPIRGASTDTQYF
TGTGCCATCAGTGGATCCCCCATCAGAGGGGCGTCCACAGATACGCAGTATTTT